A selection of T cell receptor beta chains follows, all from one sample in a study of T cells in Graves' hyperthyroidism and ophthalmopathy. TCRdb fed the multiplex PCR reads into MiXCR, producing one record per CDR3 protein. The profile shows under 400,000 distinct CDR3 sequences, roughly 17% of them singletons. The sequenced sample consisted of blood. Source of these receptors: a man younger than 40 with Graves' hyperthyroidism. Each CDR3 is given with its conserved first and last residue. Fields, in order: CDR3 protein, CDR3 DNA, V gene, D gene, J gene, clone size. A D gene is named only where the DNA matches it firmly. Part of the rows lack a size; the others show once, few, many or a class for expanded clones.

CASGSGKTEAFF	TGTGCTAGTGGGTCAGGGAAGACTGAAGCTTTCTTT	TRBV12-5	.	TRBJ1-1	many
CASSPTGPYGFSGNTIYF	TGTGCCAGCTCACCAACCGGGCCGTATGGATTCTCTGGAAACACCATATATTTT	TRBV18	.	TRBJ1-3	.
CASSRRRLSYEQYF	TGCGCCAGCAGCCGTCGACGGCTCTCCTACGAGCAGTACTTC	TRBV5-1	.	TRBJ2-7	many
CASSPPGRGTGELFF	TGTGCCAGCAGCCCTCCGGGACGGGGAACCGGGGAGCTGTTTTTT	TRBV3-1	.	TRBJ2-2	many
CASSSMTQETQYF	TGTGCCAGCAGCTCCATGACCCAAGAGACCCAGTACTTC	TRBV27	.	TRBJ2-5	many
CASSAFTGYSTGELFF	TGTGCCAGCAGCGCCTTTACAGGGTACAGCACCGGGGAGCTGTTTTTT	TRBV9	.	TRBJ2-2	few
CASSLFGLAGRETQYF	TGTGCCAGCAGCTTATTCGGGCTAGCGGGACGGGAGACCCAGTACTTC	TRBV7-6	TRBD2	TRBJ2-5	.
CASSERGLAGLTDTQYF	TGTGCCAGCAGTGAAAGAGGACTAGCGGGACTCACAGATACGCAGTATTTT	TRBV2	TRBD2	TRBJ2-3	.
CASSLKLVAQVKDEQYF	TGTGCCAGCAGCTTAAAGTTAGTAGCGCAGGTTAAGGACGAGCAGTACTTC	TRBV7-8	.	TRBJ2-7	.
CASSFSGAYSNQPQHF	TGTGCCAGCAGTTTCAGCGGGGCCTATAGCAATCAGCCCCAGCATTTT	TRBV27	.	TRBJ1-5	.
CASSLSGSSDTQYF	TGTGCCAGCAGCCTTAGCGGGAGTTCAGATACGCAGTATTTT	TRBV7-6	TRBD2	TRBJ2-3	many
CASSPAGHGSYEQYF	TGTGCCAGCAGCCCAGCCGGGCATGGGTCCTACGAGCAGTACTTC	TRBV9	.	TRBJ2-7	.